This paragraph covers one T cell receptor beta chain sequence. The data were taken from a study of blood T cell repertoires in COVID-19. On the study more broadly: T cells, B-cell-depleted T cells, or PBMCs supplied cDNA or gDNA.

Across 20 to 25 US areas, participants ranged in age from about 18 to 90 years. Repertoires were generated with immunoSEQ multiplex PCR, while TCRdb's copy carries only in-frame clones and drops some. The data contain a few hundred thousand clones, around 83% of them singletons. The clonotype was recovered from a woman between 50 and 59 years old who had recovered from COVID-19. Sequencing was done on a sample of PBMCs or T cells enriched from blood (not recorded which).

The CDR3 region has the DNA TGTGCCAGCAGAACCGGTCCCGGTTTTGATCAGCCCCAGCATTTT. Translating it yields CASRTGPGFDQPQHF. V gene TRBV2 combines with J gene TRBJ1-5, with D unclear. The V end lost 6 bases, the J end lost 5 bases, and 17 bases lay between the germline ends. Germline values: CDR1 SNHLY, CDR2 FYNNEI. The CDR3 extends over 15 amino acids.